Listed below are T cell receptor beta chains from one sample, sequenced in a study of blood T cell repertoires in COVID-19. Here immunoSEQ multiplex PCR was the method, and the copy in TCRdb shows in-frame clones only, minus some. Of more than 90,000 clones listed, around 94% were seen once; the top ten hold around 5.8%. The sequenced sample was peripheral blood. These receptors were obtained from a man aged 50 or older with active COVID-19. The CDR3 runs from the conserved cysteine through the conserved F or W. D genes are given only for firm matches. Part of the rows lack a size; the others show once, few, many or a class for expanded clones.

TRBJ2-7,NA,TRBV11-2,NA,CASSPRGVNEQYF,TGTGCCAGCAGCCCCAGGGGGGTCAACGAGCAGTACTTC
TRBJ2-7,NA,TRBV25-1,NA,CASSVTGYPYEQYF,TGTGCCAGCAGTGTAACAGGGTACCCCTACGAGCAGTACTTC
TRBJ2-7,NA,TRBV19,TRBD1,CASSIPWTGPIGEQYF,TGTGCCAGTAGTATTCCGTGGACAGGTCCGATTGGTGAGCAGTACTTC
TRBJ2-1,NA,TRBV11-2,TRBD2,CASSLDMAGVGNEQFF,TGTGCCAGCAGCTTAGATATGGCGGGAGTCGGGAATGAGCAGTTCTTC
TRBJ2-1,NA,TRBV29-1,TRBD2,CSVRTSGSLHEQFF,TGCAGCGTAAGGACTAGCGGGAGTTTGCATGAGCAGTTCTTC
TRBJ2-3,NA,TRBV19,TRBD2,CASTRTSGVSTDTQYF,TGTGCCAGTACCAGGACTAGCGGAGTTAGCACAGATACGCAGTATTTT
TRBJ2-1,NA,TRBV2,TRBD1,CASRRTGEDYNEQFF,TGTGCCAGCAGGAGGACAGGGGAGGATTACAATGAGCAGTTCTTC
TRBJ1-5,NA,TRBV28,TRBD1,CASSSLTGAPQPQHF,TGTGCCAGCAGTTCCCTGACAGGGGCACCTCAGCCCCAGCATTTT
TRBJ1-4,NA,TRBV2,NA,CASSEFWGQEKLFF,TGTGCCAGCAGTGAATTTTGGGGGCAGGAAAAACTGTTTTTT
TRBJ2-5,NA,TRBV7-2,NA,CASSFAAPRRGETQYF,TGTGCCAGCAGCTTTGCGGCCCCCCGAAGGGGAGAGACCCAGTACTTC
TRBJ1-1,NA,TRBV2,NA,CASSVTTPLNTEAFF,TGTGCCAGCAGTGTCACTACTCCCTTGAACACTGAAGCTTTCTTT
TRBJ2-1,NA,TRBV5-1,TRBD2,CASSLMTSDNNEQFF,TGCGCCAGCAGCTTGATGACTAGCGATAACAATGAGCAGTTCTTC
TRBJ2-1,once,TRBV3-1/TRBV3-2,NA,CASSQVDNEQFF,TGTGCCAGCAGCCAAGTCGACAATGAGCAGTTCTTC
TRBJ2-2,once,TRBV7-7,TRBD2,CATRLAGAGELFF,TGTGCCACCCGTCTAGCGGGAGCCGGGGAGCTGTTTTTT
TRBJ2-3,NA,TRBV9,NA,CASSSQQGDTQYF,TGTGCCAGCAGCAGTCAACAGGGAGATACGCAGTATTTT
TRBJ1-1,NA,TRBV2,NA,CASRVTLNTEAFF,TGTGCCAGCAGGGTGACTTTGAACACTGAAGCTTTCTTT
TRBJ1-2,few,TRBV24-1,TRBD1,CATSDARTGINYGYTF,TGTGCCACCAGTGACGCTCGGACAGGGATTAACTATGGCTACACCTTC
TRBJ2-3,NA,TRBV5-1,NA,CASSFGSITDTQYF,TGCGCCAGCAGCTTCGGGTCGATCACAGATACGCAGTATTTT
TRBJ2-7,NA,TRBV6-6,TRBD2,CASRPTSGSYEQYF,TGTGCCAGCAGACCGACTAGCGGGAGTTACGAGCAGTACTTC
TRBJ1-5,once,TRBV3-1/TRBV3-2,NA,CASSHLSGSQPQHF,TGTGCCAGCAGCCACTTGTCGGGGAGTCAGCCCCAGCATTTT
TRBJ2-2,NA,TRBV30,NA,CAWSVGAGNTGELFF,TGTGCCTGGAGTGTCGGGGCGGGAAACACCGGGGAGCTGTTTTTT
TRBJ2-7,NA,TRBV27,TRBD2,CASSLAAGGPTYEQYF,TGTGCCAGCAGTTTAGCCGCGGGAGGCCCTACCTACGAGCAGTACTTC
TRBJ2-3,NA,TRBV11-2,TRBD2,CASSIGTSGRADTQYF,TGTGCCAGCAGCATAGGGACTAGCGGGAGAGCAGATACGCAGTATTTT
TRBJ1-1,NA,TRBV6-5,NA,CASSYRGGNTEAFF,TGTGCCAGCAGTTACAGGGGGGGGAACACTGAAGCTTTCTTT
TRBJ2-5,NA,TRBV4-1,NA,CASSQAGSSLETQYF,TGCGCCAGCAGCCAAGCGGGTTCTAGCCTGGAGACCCAGTACTTC
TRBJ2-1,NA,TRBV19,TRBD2,CASSLEGGRRFHEQFF,TGTGCCAGTAGCCTCGAAGGCGGGAGGAGGTTCCATGAGCAGTTCTTC
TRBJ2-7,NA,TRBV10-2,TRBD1,CASRNAQGPYEQYF,TGCGCCAGCAGAAATGCACAGGGGCCGTACGAGCAGTACTTC
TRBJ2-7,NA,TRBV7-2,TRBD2,CASSTGLAYSYEQYF,TGTGCCAGCAGCACCGGACTAGCCTACTCCTACGAGCAGTACTTC
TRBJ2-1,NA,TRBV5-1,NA,CASSLGDIHNEQFF,TGCGCCAGCAGCTTGGGGGACATACACAATGAGCAGTTCTTC
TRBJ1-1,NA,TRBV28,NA,CASSSDSTEAFF,TGTGCCAGCAGTTCGGACAGCACTGAAGCTTTCTTT
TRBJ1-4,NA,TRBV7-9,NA,CASRSTGLQEKLFF,TGTGCCAGCAGATCTACAGGCCTTCAGGAAAAACTGTTTTTT
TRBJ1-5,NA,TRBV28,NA,CASSLAGRPQHF,TGTGCCAGCAGTTTAGCGGGGAGGCCCCAGCATTTT
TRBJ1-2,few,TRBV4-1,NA,CASSQAGDVRYGYTF,TGCGCCAGCAGCCAAGCAGGGGACGTTCGCTATGGCTACACCTTC
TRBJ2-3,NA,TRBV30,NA,CAWSVTSSYTQYF,TGTGCCTGGAGTGTTACTAGCTCTTATACGCAGTATTTT
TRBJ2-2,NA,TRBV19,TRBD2,CASSLSGTRTGELFF,TGTGCCAGTAGTTTAAGCGGGACCCGGACCGGGGAGCTGTTTTTT
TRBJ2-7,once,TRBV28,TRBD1,CASSVPRTGLSYEQYF,TGTGCCAGCAGTGTGCCCCGGACAGGATTATCCTACGAGCAGTACTTC
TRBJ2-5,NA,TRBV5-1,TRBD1,CASSWTGREETQYF,TGCGCCAGCAGCTGGACAGGGCGGGAAGAGACCCAGTACTTC
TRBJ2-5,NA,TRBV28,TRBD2,CASSLTRLAGVSETQYF,TGTGCCAGCAGCCTAACCAGACTAGCGGGAGTGTCGGAGACCCAGTACTTC
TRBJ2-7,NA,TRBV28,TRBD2,CASSSSGSPSYEQYF,TGTGCCAGCAGCTCCAGCGGGAGCCCCTCCTACGAGCAGTACTTC
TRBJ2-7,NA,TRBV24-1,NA,CATSDTYEQYF,TGTGCCACCAGTGACACTTACGAGCAGTACTTC
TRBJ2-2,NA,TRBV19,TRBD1,CASSNPQTGLASGELFF,TGTGCCAGTAGTAACCCTCAGACAGGGCTCGCCTCCGGGGAGCTGTTTTTT
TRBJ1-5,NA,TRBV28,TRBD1,CASRGGQRNQPQHF,TGTGCCAGCAGGGGGGGACAGCGCAATCAGCCCCAGCATTTT
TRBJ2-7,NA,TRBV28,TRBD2,CASRGTSGSYEQYF,TGTGCCAGCAGGGGGACTAGCGGTTCCTACGAGCAGTACTTC
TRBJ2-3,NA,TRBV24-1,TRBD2,CATSESGLATDTQYF,TGTGCCACCAGTGAATCGGGACTAGCGACAGATACGCAGTATTTT
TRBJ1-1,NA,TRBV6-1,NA,CASSELANTEAFF,TGTGCCAGCAGTGAATTAGCTAACACTGAAGCTTTCTTT
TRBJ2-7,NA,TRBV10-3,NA,CAIRGAGIEQYF,TGTGCCATCAGGGGGGCAGGGATCGAGCAGTACTTC